This T cell receptor beta chain was identified during a study of T cells expressing NK-cell markers. About the study: HCMV seropositivity marked most of the eight sequenced donors; one was seronegative. Study results and caveats: What remained unclear was the HCMV specificity of expanded NKG2C+ T cell clones.

TCRdb re-called the 5' RACE reads and gives one entry per CDR3 protein, without DNA. The sample's table shows under 500,000 distinct CDR3 sequences. Concerning this clonotype: The antigen remains unidentified.

The specimen sequenced was blood T cells: a sorted CD56 or NKG2C T cell subset, CD4+ or CD8+ T cells, or bulk PBMC T cells (not recorded which). The sequence was collected from a woman between 18 and 70 years old in good health.

CDR3 amino acids: CASSLQGAQNIQYF. The rearrangement joins TRBV27 to TRBJ2-4; no DNA is available, so the TRBD1 call from TCRdb remains unchecked. Germline V gene sequence: CDR1 MNHEY, CDR2 SMNVEV (reference sequence). There are 14 residues in the CDR3.